These 18 T cell receptor beta chains came from one sample sequenced in a study of blood T cells in healthy people across ages. The second PCR ran about 6 to 12 cycles with a sample-barcoded 5' primer and J-beta primers. TCRdb ran MiXCR on the 5' RACE reads and lists one entry per CDR3 protein. The table lists about 620,000 distinct CDR3 sequences, approximately 52% of them singletons, with approximately 12% in the top ten. Specimen: blood. These receptor sequences come from a woman of 80 years or more in good health.

Points on this clonotype: Just one base apart from a much larger clone, this may be a read error. This rearrangement joins TRBV28 to TRBJ2-1; D is ambiguous. CDR1 and CDR2 (germline): MDHEN, SYDVKM. There are 15 residues in the CDR3. CDR3 protein: CASNLAPILGNEQFF. The CDR3 coding sequence is TGTGCCAGCAATTTAGCTCCGATCCTAGGCAATGAGCAGTTCTTC.

This clonotype was counted ten times or more. V is TRBV5-5 and J is TRBJ2-7; the D gene could be TRBD1 or TRBD2 (5 bases each). Trimming left V 0 bases short and J 3 bases short, with 13 bases between. Germline V gene sequence: CDR1 SGHKS, CDR2 YYEKEE (reference sequence). The CDR3 is 15 amino acids. This chain's CDR3 is CASSLAPGRYYEQYF. The CDR3 coding sequence is TGTGCCAGCAGCTTGGCGCCGGGACGATACTACGAGCAGTACTTC.

About this clonotype: Given the absence of the conserved phenylalanine or tryptophan at the CDR3 end, a read error is likely. The chain carries TRBV12-3 or TRBV12-4 and TRBJ1-5, with D possibly matching TRBD1 (5 bases). Trimming shortened V by 2 bases and J by 5 bases, and 10 bases separated the two germline ends. There are 14 residues in the CDR3. The CDR3 sequence: CASSLSGWDQPQHL. The CDR3, as DNA: TGTGCCAGCAGTTTATCAGGGTGGGATCAGCCCCAGCATTTG.

This clonotype has only a few counts. The J gene is TRBJ2-7, the V gene TRBV6-5; 10 positions agree with TRBD2. The V gene end was trimmed by 3 bases and the J gene end by 2 bases; junction bases not matched to a gene: 1. Looked up from germline, CDR1 is MNHEY and CDR2 is SVGAGI. The CDR3 sequence is 14 residues long. The CDR3 loop is CASSYSGGPYEQYF. Here the CDR3 DNA reads TGTGCCAGCAGTTATAGCGGGGGGCCCTACGAGCAGTACTTC.

The chain employs TRBV29-1 and TRBJ2-1; 7 bases match TRBD1. The DNA end favors TRBJ2-7, so the J call may be wrong. Germline-derived CDR1 and CDR2 are SQVTM and ANQGSEA. The CDR3 sequence is 14 residues long. The DNA of the CDR3 is TGCAGCACACTCTTCGCAGGGGGAAAAGGGGAGCAGTACTTC. Its protein product is CSTLFAGGKGEQYF.

This clonotype appeared a few times. This rearrangement joins TRBV7-2 to TRBJ2-1; TRBD1 matches 9 bases. The trim removed 1 base at V and 6 bases at J, leaving 4 bases unmatched. This CDR3 has 15 amino acids. From germline, CDR1 is SGHTA and CDR2 FQGNSA. The CDR3 loop reads CASSLGGQGSNEQFF. The CDR3 coding sequence is TGTGCCAGCAGCTTAGGAGGACAGGGGAGCAATGAGCAGTTCTTC. Full variable domain (rest looked up from reference TRBV7-2 and TRBJ2-1): GAGVSQSPSNKVTEKGKDVELRCDPISGHTALYWYRQSLGQGLEFLIYFQGNSAPDKSGLPSDRFSAERTGGSVSTLTIQRTQQEDSAVYLCASSLGGQGSNEQFFGPGTRLTVL.

The J gene is TRBJ2-7, the V gene TRBV6-5, with D maybe TRBD2 (5 bases). The better agreement between TRBJ2-5 and the DNA end casts doubt on the J call. The CDR3 has 14 amino acids. The germline V gene has CDR1 MNHEY and CDR2 SVGAGI. In DNA form, the CDR3 reads TGTGCCAGCAGTTACTCACTCCGCGGGGAGACCCAGTACTTC. Translating it yields CASSYSLRGETQYF.

The chain uses TRBV7-2 and TRBJ1-4; 8 bases line up with TRBD1. Germline CDR1 SGHTA, CDR2 FQGNSA. The CDR3 contains 15 residues. The J segment lost 3 bases and the V segment lost 9 bases, leaving 9 bases of the junction unmatched. The CDR3: CASKQGGFSNEKLFF. The DNA of the CDR3 is TGTGCCAGTAAACAGGGGGGATTTTCTAATGAAAAACTGTTTTTT.

In this sample, this clonotype turned up many times. V usage is TRBV4-1 and J usage is TRBJ2-7; D remains ambiguous. Trimming removed 1 base at V and 5 bases at J, with 12 bases between. The germline gives CDR1 MGHRA, CDR2 YSYEKL. This CDR3 is 14 amino acids long. The CDR3 DNA is TGCGCCAGCAGCCAAGTTGGCCCATACGACGAGCAGTACTTC. As protein: CASSQVGPYDEQYF.

The rearrangement links TRBV4-2 to TRBJ2-3; 11 bases are a match to TRBD1. The V gene's germline CDR1 is LGHNA and CDR2 YNFKEQ. This CDR3 contains 18 residues. The J segment lost 7 bases and the V segment lost 1 base, leaving 13 bases of the junction unmatched. The CDR3 region has the DNA TGTGCCAGCAGCCAAGCCCTTCTCCTAGGACAGGGGGCAAATACGCAGTATTTT. Encoded protein: CASSQALLLGQGANTQYF.

This clonotype was seen only a few times. The CDR3 DNA is TGTGCCAGCAGCTTGAATGGACAGAGTACCTACGAGCAGTACTTC. Its protein is CASSLNGQSTYEQYF. V usage is TRBV7-2 and J usage is TRBJ2-7; D is perhaps TRBD1 (6 bases). Trimming took off 3 bases at V and 2 bases at J, with 14 bases between the two ends. The CDR3 runs to 15 residues. Germline V gene sequence: CDR1 SGHTA, CDR2 FQGNSA.

This clonotype was detected a few times. The chain is built from TRBV3-1 and TRBJ2-1; TRBD1 agrees at 7 bases. J lost 8 bases, V lost 5 bases, and 9 bases had no gene match. This CDR3 comprises 14 residues. Germline values: CDR1 LGHDT, CDR2 YNNKEL (reference sequence). DNA for the CDR3: TGTGCCAGCAGCTTCCCGGGACAGATGGATGAGCAGTTCTTC. Amino acid sequence: CASSFPGQMDEQFF.

This clonotype was seen only once. This chain joins TRBV6-2 or TRBV6-3 and TRBJ2-5; TRBD2 agrees at 15 bases. J lost 9 bases, V lost 7 bases, and 12 bases had no gene match. The germline V gene has CDR1 MNHEY and CDR2 SVGEGT. The CDR3 spans 16 residues. The CDR3 region has the DNA TGTGCCAGCACTCAAATCGGACTAGCGGGGGGGCGGTCCCAGTACTTC. As protein: CASTQIGLAGGRSQYF.

V usage is TRBV20-1 and J usage is TRBJ1-6, with 9 bases fitting TRBD1. Germline V gives CDR1 DFQATT, CDR2 SNEGSKA (reference sequence). The CDR3 has 15 amino acids. Trimming took 4 bases from V and 7 from J; bases not matched to a gene: 8. CDR3 nucleotide sequence: TGCAGTGCTAACCCCGGGACAGGGAAAAATTCACCCCTCCACTTT. Amino acids: CSANPGTGKNSPLHF.

The chain is built from TRBV14 and TRBJ2-4; D is possibly TRBD1 (5 bases). Between the trimmed V and J ends, which lost 1 base and 6 bases, there was a span of 7 bases. The CDR3 length is 13 residues. The germline gives CDR1 SGHDN, CDR2 FVKESK. This CDR3 is CASSQVDRNIQYF. CDR3 sequence (DNA): TGTGCCAGCAGCCAAGTCGACAGAAACATTCAGTACTTC. The full variable domain, in which reference TRBV14 and TRBJ2-4 provide the parts outside the CDR3, is EAGVTQFPSHSVIEKGQTVTLRCDPISGHDNLYWYRRVMGKEIKFLLHFVKESKQDESGMPNNRFLAERTGGTYSTLKVQPAELEDSGVYFCASSQVDRNIQYFGAGTRLSVL.

The J gene is TRBJ2-3, the V gene TRBV24-1; D is perhaps TRBD2 (6 bases). The CDR3 runs to 15 residues. Trimming removed 8 bases from V and 1 base from J, with 15 bases in between. Germline V CDR1 and CDR2: KGHDR, SFDVKD. In nucleotides, the CDR3 is TGTGCCACCACCTCGGGGGAGGAAGGCACAGATACGCAGTATTTT. It specifies CATTSGEEGTDTQYF.

On this clonotype: One end of the junction varies from germline; a read error may be responsible. The V and J genes are TRBV14 and TRBJ1-2, with D hard to call. Looked up from germline, CDR1 is SGHDN and CDR2 is FVKESK. The CDR3 has 14 residues. CDR3 DNA: TGTGTCAGCAGCCAAGACTGGGGAAACTATGGCTACACCTTC. This translates into CVSSQDWGNYGYTF.

This clonotype has a handful of counts. V gene TRBV3-1 combines with J gene TRBJ1-1, with unresolved D. Trimming removed 1 base from V and 9 bases from J, with 12 bases in between. CDR3 length equals 13 residues. Germline-derived CDR1 and CDR2 are LGHDT and YNNKEL (reference sequence). CDR3 amino acids: CASSQGGPQQAFF. DNA for the CDR3: TGTGCCAGCAGCCAAGGAGGGCCCCAGCAAGCTTTCTTT.